One and the same sample provided the 28 T cell receptor beta chains below, sequenced in a study. One entry per CDR3 protein results from TCRdb running MiXCR on the RT-PCR reads. Among 650,000 to 800,000 distinct CDR3 sequences, about 14% were seen once, and the ten largest hold roughly 3.9%. The sequencing sample was made of memory CD4+ T cells from blood. The receptors shown here come from a female donor in good health, serving as a healthy control.

This clonotype was found a few times. The CDR3, as DNA: TGCGCCAGCAGCTTGTCGGACAGTCAAGAGACCCAGTACTTC. It yields the protein CASSLSDSQETQYF. The chain joins TRBV5-1 to TRBJ2-5, with TRBD1 as a possible D gene (6 bases). The CDR3 runs to 14 residues. In germline, CDR1 is SGHRS, CDR2 YFSETQ. Trimming took 1 base from V and 2 from J, leaving 9 bases between them.

In this sample, this clonotype turned up a few times. The chain links TRBV7-8 to TRBJ2-1; 10 bases line up with TRBD2. The germline V gene encodes CDR1 SGHVS and CDR2 FQNEAQ. The CDR3 covers 15 residues. V shed 6 bases and J 4 bases; nucleotides not matched to a gene: 6. The CDR3 protein is CASRVTSGTYNEQFF. In nucleotides, the CDR3 is TGTGCCAGCAGGGTTACTAGCGGGACTTACAATGAGCAGTTCTTC.

This clonotype was detected ten times or more. The J gene is TRBJ2-1, the V gene TRBV12-3 or TRBV12-4, with 7 nucleotides matching TRBD2. The trim removed 6 bases at V and 8 bases at J, leaving 7 bases unmatched. CDR3 length equals 13 residues. CDR3 loop: CASSRGLVDEQFF. The CDR3 DNA follows: TGTGCCAGCAGCCGTGGACTAGTTGATGAGCAGTTCTTC.

The CDR3 sequence: CATSRGSESYEQYF. The CDR3 DNA reads TGTGCCACCAGCAGAGGTTCGGAATCCTACGAGCAGTACTTC. The gene calls are TRBV15 and TRBJ2-7; D remains unclear. CDR1 LNHNV and CDR2 YYDKDF come from the germline V gene (reference sequence). V was pared by 1 base and J by 1 base, with 8 bases between. This CDR3 is built from 14 residues. The full variable domain, with the rest looked up from reference TRBV15 and TRBJ2-7, is DAMVIQNPRYQVTQFGKPVTLSCSQTLNHNVMYWYQQKSSQAPKLLFHYYDKDFNNEADTPDNFQSRRPNTSFCFLDIRSPGLGDTAMYLCATSRGSESYEQYFGPGTRLTVT.

A few counts support this clonotype. The chain combines TRBV20-1 with TRBJ2-3; D call uncertain. Between the trimmed V and J ends, which lost 3 bases and 2 bases, there was a span of 9 bases. This CDR3 is 13 amino acids long. The germline V gene has CDR1 DFQATT and CDR2 SNEGSKA (reference sequence). Here the CDR3 DNA reads TGCAGTGCTAGGCGCTGGGACACAGATACGCAGTATTTT. Its protein product is CSARRWDTDTQYF.

Ten or more counts support this clonotype. V usage is TRBV7-3 and J usage is TRBJ2-1, with 9 bases aligning to TRBD1. Germline V gene data show CDR1 as SGHTA and CDR2 as FQGTGA. V dropped 5 bases and J dropped 3; count of bases not matched to a gene: 5. The CDR3 has 15 residues. CDR3: CASSQRQGGYNEQFF. The CDR3 bases are TGTGCCAGCAGCCAACGACAGGGGGGCTACAATGAGCAGTTCTTC.

This clonotype has ten or more counts. J is TRBJ2-3 and V is TRBV20-1; 7 nucleotides match TRBD1. The CDR3 is made up of 14 amino acids. J lost 3 bases, V lost 5 bases, and 8 bases had no gene match. Germline-derived CDR1 and CDR2 are DFQATT and SNEGSKA (reference sequence). The CDR3 region is CSAYRDSTTDTQYF. CDR3 coding DNA: TGCAGTGCTTACCGGGACAGTACTACAGATACGCAGTATTTT.

This clonotype was recorded many times. The V and J genes are TRBV7-9 and TRBJ2-2, with TRBD1 matching over 8 bases. The CDR3 contains 15 residues. V was pared by 5 bases and J by 2 bases, with 4 bases of the junction left unmatched. Germline V gene data show CDR1 as SEHNR and CDR2 as FQNEAQ (reference sequence). The CDR3 spells CASSIGQGNTGELFF. The CDR3 coding sequence is TGTGCCAGCAGCATTGGACAGGGTAACACCGGGGAGCTGTTTTTT.

This clonotype was recorded at least ten times. V is TRBV20-1 and J is TRBJ2-7; 9 bases agree with TRBD2. V was clipped by 6 bases and J by 6 bases; unmatched bases: 9. Germline V gene data show CDR1 as DFQATT and CDR2 as SNEGSKA (reference sequence). This CDR3 has 13 amino acids. DNA of the CDR3: TGCAGTGCGAGTAGCGGGAGCCGAGTCGAGCAGTACTTC. It specifies CSASSGSRVEQYF.

The V and J genes are TRBV19 and TRBJ2-7; TRBD2 aligns across 8 bases. The V segment lost 5 bases and the J segment 3 bases; nucleotides outside the gene matches: 12. Germline CDR1 and CDR2: LNHDA and SQIVND (reference sequence). This CDR3 is built from 16 residues. This CDR3 is CASSPRTSWEFYEQYF. The CDR3 DNA follows: TGTGCCAGTAGTCCACGGACTAGCTGGGAGTTCTACGAGCAGTACTTC.

The table lists this clonotype with many counts. CDR3 residues: CASSHPRGGNEQFF. The CDR3 nucleotides read TGCGCCAGCAGCCACCCCAGGGGAGGGAATGAGCAGTTCTTC. This chain joins TRBV4-1 and TRBJ2-1; possible D gene TRBD2, 7 bases. Per germline, CDR1 MGHRA and CDR2 YSYEKL. V lost 3 bases and J lost 7, with 13 bases in between. The CDR3 extends over 14 amino acids.

This clonotype was seen repeatedly, ten times or more. The CDR3 loop is CASSQSGGRVQPQHF. The CDR3, as DNA: TGTGCCAGCAGCCAGTCGGGGGGGCGGGTTCAGCCCCAGCATTTT. The chain combines TRBV27 with TRBJ1-5, with a tentative D call TRBD1 (6 bases). This CDR3 is 15 amino acids long. Trimming stripped 6 bases from V and 6 bases from J, with 18 bases between. Germline V CDR1 and CDR2: MNHEY, SMNVEV (reference sequence).

V is TRBV28 and J is TRBJ2-7, with a weak D call TRBD2 (6 bases). CDR1 is MDHEN and CDR2 is SYDVKM in the germline V gene. Between the trimmed V and J ends, which lost 7 bases and 7 bases, there was a span of 11 bases. This CDR3 has 11 residues. The CDR3 DNA is TGTGCCAGCACCCGGGAGCTGGAGCAGTACTTC. It encodes CASTRELEQYF.

This clonotype showed up just once. The chain couples TRBV7-6 to TRBJ2-1; 7 bases align to TRBD1. The germline V gene has CDR1 SGHVS and CDR2 FNYEAQ. The CDR3 spans 15 residues. Trimming took 3 bases from V and 4 from J; bases not matched to a gene: 6. The CDR3 loop reads CASSFFPGQYNEQFF. CDR3 DNA sequence: TGTGCCAGCAGCTTCTTTCCGGGACAGTACAATGAGCAGTTCTTC.

This clonotype showed up many times. The rearrangement links TRBV6-2 or TRBV6-3 to TRBJ1-1; D uncertain. Trimming pared 2 bases from V and 0 bases from J, leaving 7 bases between. This CDR3 comprises 14 residues. Germline CDR1 MNHEY, CDR2 SVGEGT. CDR3 sequence: CASSYGRLNTEAFF. The CDR3 bases are TGTGCCAGCAGTTACGGAAGACTGAACACTGAAGCTTTCTTT.

This clonotype was seen only a few times. The chain employs TRBV27 and TRBJ1-1; a possible D gene is TRBD1 (6 bases). V was trimmed by 5 bases and J by 1 base, leaving 20 bases between them. The germline gives CDR1 MNHEY, CDR2 SMNVEV (reference sequence). The CDR3 is made up of 17 amino acids. The CDR3 sequence: CASSPILGTPANTEAFF. The CDR3, as DNA: TGTGCCAGCAGTCCCATCCTGGGGACACCAGCGAACACTGAAGCTTTCTTT.

This clonotype was found many times. The CDR3 here is CASSSQTGSEQYF. The CDR3 region has the DNA TGTGCCAGCAGCTCACAAACAGGGTCCGAGCAGTACTTC. The V gene is TRBV7-2, the J gene TRBJ2-7; D may be TRBD1 (6 bases). Germline values: CDR1 SGHTA, CDR2 FQGNSA. This CDR3 contains 13 residues. V shed 4 bases and J shed 6 bases, with 13 bases lying between them.

The CDR3 DNA sequence: TGCGCCAGCAGCTTTGAGGGGGTAAACACCGGGGAGCTGTTTTTT. Its translation is CASSFEGVNTGELFF. This chain uses TRBV5-1 with TRBJ2-2, with D perhaps matching TRBD1 (6 bases). This CDR3 has 15 amino acids. Germline V gene data show CDR1 as SGHRS and CDR2 as YFSETQ. V gave up 2 bases and J gave up 2 bases, with 10 bases separating them.

The chain carries TRBV27 and TRBJ1-2, with a weak D call TRBD1 (5 bases). The CDR3 consists of 15 residues. Trimming stripped 0 bases from V and 2 bases from J, with 10 bases between. Per the germline V gene, CDR1 is MNHEY and CDR2 is SMNVEV (reference sequence). DNA of the CDR3: TGTGCCAGCAGTTTATCTGGGGGGTCGAACTATGGCTACACCTTC. Translation gives CASSLSGGSNYGYTF.

This clonotype appeared a few times. The V gene is TRBV7-2, the J gene TRBJ2-1, with D possibly TRBD2 on 6 matching bases. Looked up from germline, CDR1 is SGHTA and CDR2 is FQGNSA. The CDR3 totals 16 residues. V dropped 2 bases and J dropped 1 base, with 12 bases sitting between them. The CDR3 loop is CASSLSASVSYNEQFF. DNA for the CDR3: TGTGCCAGCAGCTTAAGCGCTAGCGTGTCCTACAATGAGCAGTTCTTC.

This clonotype occurred many times. V gene TRBV10-3 combines with J gene TRBJ2-2; a possible D gene is TRBD2 (6 bases). V lost 6 bases to trimming and J lost 4 bases, with 9 bases between them. The V gene's germline CDR1 is ENHRY and CDR2 SYGVKD. The CDR3 consists of 13 residues. The CDR3 region has the DNA TGTGCCATCAGAGGGGAGGCCACCGGGGAGCTGTTTTTT. Its translation: CAIRGEATGELFF.

The rearrangement links TRBV6-4 to TRBJ1-1; possibly TRBD1 for D (6 bases). Germline V gene data show CDR1 as MRHNA and CDR2 as SNTAGT. V was pared by 3 bases and J by 10 bases, with 15 bases between. The CDR3 is made up of 13 amino acids. The CDR3 DNA follows: TGTGCCAGCAGTGAGGACTCCGGAGGGGGAGCTTTCTTT. Its translation is CASSEDSGGGAFF.

This clonotype was detected a few times. This chain connects TRBV24-1 to TRBJ2-1, with D possibly TRBD2 on 5 matching bases. V was clipped by 4 bases and J by 5 bases, with 14 bases between them. The CDR3 has 15 residues. Germline V gene lookup returns CDR1 KGHDR and CDR2 SFDVKD. Here the CDR3 reads CATSDPTTGNNEQFF. The CDR3 DNA is TGTGCCACCAGTGACCCGACCACCGGGAACAATGAGCAGTTCTTC.

This clonotype was detected a few times. The V gene is TRBV12-3 or TRBV12-4, the J gene TRBJ1-1, with D hard to call. CDR3 length: 15 amino acids. Trimming removed 6 bases at V and 1 base at J, with 15 bases between. The CDR3 loop is CASRLRSFPNTEAFF. The CDR3 DNA is TGTGCCAGCAGGTTGAGGAGCTTTCCGAACACTGAAGCTTTCTTT.

The J gene is TRBJ1-5, the V gene TRBV20-1; possibly TRBD1 for D (5 bases). Trimming shortened V by 2 bases and J by 1 base, and 9 bases separated the two germline ends. Germline V gene lookup returns CDR1 DFQATT and CDR2 SNEGSKA (reference sequence). The CDR3 is 14 amino acids. CDR3 in amino acids: CSARKQGSNQPQHF. CDR3 nucleotides: TGCAGTGCTAGAAAGCAGGGCAGCAATCAGCCCCAGCATTTT.

This clonotype was seen only a few times. The V gene is TRBV20-1, the J gene TRBJ1-5; 9 nucleotides line up with TRBD1. Germline V gene data show CDR1 as DFQATT and CDR2 as SNEGSKA (reference sequence). J was trimmed by 9 bases and V by 6 bases; bases with no gene match: 12. CDR3 size: 14 residues. CDR3 bases: TGCAGTGCGGAACCGGGACAGGGCATAGGGCCCCAGCATTTT. Its translation: CSAEPGQGIGPQHF.

This clonotype was seen a handful of times. CDR3 sequence reads: CASKDGTATDTQYF. In DNA form, the CDR3 reads TGTGCCAGCAAAGACGGGACTGCGACAGATACGCAGTATTTT. The J gene is TRBJ2-3, the V gene TRBV27; perhaps TRBD2 as D (6 bases). Trimming pared 7 bases from V and 3 bases from J, leaving 14 bases between. The CDR3 runs 14 residues. Germline-derived CDR1 and CDR2 are MNHEY and SMNVEV (reference sequence).

This clonotype has only one observation. This chain links TRBV5-1 with TRBJ1-2; 8 nucleotides agree with TRBD1. The CDR3 contains 16 residues. Germline trimming cut 3 bases from V and 7 bases from J; bases unmatched to any gene: 14. Germline loops: CDR1 SGHRS, CDR2 YFSETQ. The CDR3 coding sequence is TGCGCCAGCAGCTCCCCCGCCTGGGGACAGGACGGTGGCTACACCTTC. Encoded protein: CASSSPAWGQDGGYTF.